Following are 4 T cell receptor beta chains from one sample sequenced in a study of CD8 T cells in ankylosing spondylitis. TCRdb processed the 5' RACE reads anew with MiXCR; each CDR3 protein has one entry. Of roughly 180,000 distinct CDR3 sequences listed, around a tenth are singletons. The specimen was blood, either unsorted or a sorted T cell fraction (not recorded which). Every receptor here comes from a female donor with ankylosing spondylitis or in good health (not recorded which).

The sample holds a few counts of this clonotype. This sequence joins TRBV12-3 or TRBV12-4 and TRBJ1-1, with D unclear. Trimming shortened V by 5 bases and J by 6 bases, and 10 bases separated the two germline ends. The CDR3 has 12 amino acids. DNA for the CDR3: TGTGCCAGCAGTCCTGACCGGGCTGAAGCTTTCTTT. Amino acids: CASSPDRAEAFF.

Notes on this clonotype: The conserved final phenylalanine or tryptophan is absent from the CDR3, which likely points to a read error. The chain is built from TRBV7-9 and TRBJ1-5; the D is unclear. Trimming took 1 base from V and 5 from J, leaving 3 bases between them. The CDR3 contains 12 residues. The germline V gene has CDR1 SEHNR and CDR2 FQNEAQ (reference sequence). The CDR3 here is CASSLDDQPQHI. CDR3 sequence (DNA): TGTGCCAGCAGCTTAGACGATCAGCCCCAGCATATT.

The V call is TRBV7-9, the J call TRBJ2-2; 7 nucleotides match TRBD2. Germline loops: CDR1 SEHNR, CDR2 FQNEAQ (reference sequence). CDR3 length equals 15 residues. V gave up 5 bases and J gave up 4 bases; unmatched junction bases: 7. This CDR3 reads CASSLGLGGTGELFF. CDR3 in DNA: TGTGCCAGCAGCCTTGGACTAGGAGGCACCGGGGAGCTGTTTTTT.

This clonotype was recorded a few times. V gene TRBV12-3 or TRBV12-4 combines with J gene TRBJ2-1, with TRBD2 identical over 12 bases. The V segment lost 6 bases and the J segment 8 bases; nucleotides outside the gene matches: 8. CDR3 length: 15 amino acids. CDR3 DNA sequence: TGTGCCAGCAGCCAAACTAGCGGGAGGTTTGATGAGCAGTTCTTC. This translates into CASSQTSGRFDEQFF.